This record concerns one TCR beta chain sequence. This clone has a handful of counts. Its antigen has not been determined. The sample holds no much larger clone one base away, and base qualities are not on file. Library preparation employed the immunoSEQ multiplex PCR assay. A mixture of 60 forward primers for TCR Vbeta segments and 13 reverse primers for TCR Jbeta segments was used in the multiplex PCR. The CDR3 region of rearranged TCR beta genes was amplified from genomic DNA with a multiplex PCR assay. Amplified TCR beta libraries were sequenced as 87-base-pair reads on the Illumina HiSeq System. In the original analysis: In a later analysis, tens of millions of unique TCR beta chains were counted across the roughly 670 repertoires, and roughly 9.9 million of these chains were shared by at least two donors. To remove PCR and sequencing errors, raw reads were error-corrected and collapsed into unique sequences using a nearest-neighbor algorithm that merged closely related sequences. Alignment of CDR3 sequences to IMGT reference sequences was used to assign V, D and J gene segments. For a sequence to be retained, a match of at least six nucleotides to both a V gene segment and a J gene segment was required. A rearrangement was called productive if the CDR3 had no stop codons and remained in frame with V and J, and every other rearrangement was called non-productive. CDR3 was defined by IMGT convention, running from the second conserved V-encoded cysteine to the conserved J-encoded phenylalanine. Sequences without an unambiguous match to a single V gene segment were excluded from the earlier analysis of almost 600 of the donors. In an earlier analysis of about 590 of the donors, a V segment was called functional when productive rearrangements were above 56.7%, and segregating when the standard deviation between donors exceeded 5%. To diagnose cytomegalovirus status from the catalog of TCR beta chain sequences, a statistical classification framework was built. A later analysis assigned V and J genes by comparing TCR nucleotide sequences with IMGT/GENE-DB human TR gene sequences. A later analysis assigned CDR3 sequences and most-parsimonious VDJ recombination scenarios with the TCRdist pipeline. In a later analysis, each TCR beta chain was defined by its CDR3 amino acid sequence together with its V-gene family, and reads lacking a unique V-gene family were excluded. As a way to deal with suspected cross-contamination and a sequencing artifact, a later analysis dropped roughly 620 nucleotide sequences that were highly shared and had low generation probability. In a later analysis, a clonal expansion index was calculated for each public chain from normalized within-repertoire ranks of inferred template counts. In a later analysis, generation probabilities were computed with a VDJ recombination model fitted to out-of-frame rearrangements, and the resulting probabilities were checked against IGoR. In a later analysis, TCR-TCR, TCR-HLA and TCR-CMV co-occurrence was scored with hypergeometric tests, and a repertoire-size bias correction was applied to TCR pairs. A later analysis estimated false discovery rates by permuting HLA or CMV assignments 20 times. A later analysis grouped co-occurring TCRs with DBSCAN, adding TCRdist sequence similarity when clustering within HLA-allele-positive subsets. Repertoires with fewer than 30,000 or more than 120,000 public chains, plus five repertoires with anomalous nucleotide sharing, were excluded from co-occurrence clustering. This immuneACCESS table, as held by TCRdb, lists in-frame sequences with V and J called but not all clones. Of the missing ones, under half trace to an unresolved V gene in checked studies; the others have no known cause. The DNA gave D and trimming, while V, J and clone size come from that table. The sample table lists 95,000 to 150,000 clones, less than 85% of them with a count of one. The ten top clones hold over 3.5% of the sample.

The CDR3 holds 12 amino acids from the cysteine to the phenylalanine. Only the CDR3 DNA is retained, 36 bases long and in frame from the first base. According to the germline V gene, CDR1 reads SQVTM and CDR2 reads ANQGSEA. V is pared back by 6 bases and J by 4 bases, with 12 bases lying between the germline termini. This sample stems from a study of cytomegalovirus exposure and HLA in healthy donors (dated by TCRdb to the late 2010s). For the wider study: An earlier analysis of roughly 500 of the donors reported approximately 270 Gb of sequence data and 100 million to 130 million unique TCR beta sequences from some 180 million T cells. A separate validation cohort of approximately 120 different subjects was used in addition to the roughly 620-subject first cohort. A later genetic analysis used genome-wide SNP genotypes for about 60% of the roughly 700 donors, treating that subset as a discovery cohort. The later analysis used no new phenotypic data to find candidate immune exposures, relying instead on TCR beta sequences and their occurrence across donors. Of the approximately 400 genotyped donors, approximately 82% fell in the genetic ancestry cluster associated with self-reported Caucasian donors. To study patterns of TCR occurrence, a later analysis re-analyzed previously published TCR beta repertoires from around 660 donors and added high-resolution HLA genotyping. Five DR-DQ haplotypes were handled as single units for association and clustering, since linkage in the cohort was strong. The number of typed donors differed by locus: roughly 620-630 for A, B, C, DRB1 and DQB1; 500 to 550 for DQA1; about 600 for DPA1; and 400 to 480 for DPB1. Donor age, sex, ethnicity and CMV serostatus were compiled together with the repertoire data. Among approximately 370 genotyped donors of the cohort, an average of approximately 240,000 unique TCR beta nucleotide sequences was sequenced per donor, of which approximately 19% were non-productive. Every discovery cohort repertoire had been produced on one sequencing platform. Approximately 300 gigabases of sequencing data and tens of millions of unique TCR sequences made up an early release that covered nearly 650 HLA-typed donors. An earlier analysis of 587 of the donors used high-throughput TCR beta sequencing to judge whether each TCR beta V gene segment behaved as functional or pseudogenic. The study was designed to test whether signatures of past pathogen exposure could be identified by cataloging public T cell receptors. To predict cytomegalovirus infection status, the study combined high-throughput TCR immunosequencing, statistical association of individual TCRs with disease status, and machine learning. The T cell repertoires of around 730 subjects were profiled by immunosequencing and related to cytomegalovirus serostatus. HLA typing covered class I and class II loci at four-digit resolution.

Results and caveats for the whole study, not just this receptor: Because counts were too low, roughly 16 rarely observed V segments, including chromosome 9 orphons, were excluded from the earlier analysis of about 500 of the donors. In both the original and validation cohorts, the classifier was reported to diagnose cytomegalovirus status with high specificity and sensitivity. Linkage disequilibrium might explain the correlated functional status among segregating V segments, but an unknown experimental factor could not be excluded. Across donors, most TCR sequences were observed very rarely, whereas some public TCRs were present in many individuals. Three of the identified cytomegalovirus-associated TCR beta chains were confirmed in vitro to be specific for cytomegalovirus antigens. V-gene and J-gene trimming of TCR beta chains was associated with a missense DCLRE1C variant in a later genetic analysis, and the association was replicated in an independent cohort. Strong co-occurrence of HLA alleles, especially DR and DQ, made assigning TCR associations to individual alleles difficult. Compared with equally common non-associated chains, HLA-associated TCR beta chains in a later analysis were more clonally expanded and had lower generation probabilities. Several of the top co-occurrence clusters appeared to be linked to parvovirus B19, influenza, CMV and Epstein-Barr virus, according to a later analysis. For the cohort, immune exposure information was limited to CMV serostatus. Broadly in line with IMGT annotations, most TCR beta V segments showed up in productive rearrangements about 87% or about 30% of the time in an earlier analysis of 450 to 600 of the donors. A cluster of highly shared sequence variants was judged likely to be a technical artifact of the sequencing pipeline. Specific HLA alleles were associated with 15,000 to 20,000 TCR beta sequences at a false discovery rate of 0.05 in a later analysis. Roughly uniform sequencing depth across donors was assumed in presence/absence analyses, although this assumption may not hold. According to a later analysis, most CMV-associated TCR beta chains appeared to be HLA-restricted, and the HLA associations seemed to be driven largely by CMV exposure. The cohort was sequenced for TCR beta chains only, and without alpha or paired-chain data the features that could be detected were limited. A further reported finding was that TCR beta sequences accurately predicted the HLA-A and HLA-B alleles for most subjects in the first cohort. The authors suggested that the approach could potentially be generalized to other disease states and immunological phenotypes. Compared with the approximately 600-donor mean, donors in an Asian-associated ancestry cluster had fewer N-insertions in productive TCRs, according to a later genetic analysis. A later analysis found that TCR association rates varied across HLA loci, with DRB1 alleles showing the most associated TCRs and HLA-C alleles the fewest. Because HLA typing was missing for some donors at each locus, association tests included only the typed subset. The 87-base-pair reads could not distinguish some IMGT-functional V segments, including TRBV6-2 and TRBV6-3, so those segments were excluded. In the study, around 160 TCR beta chains were listed as associated with cytomegalovirus.

The cohort consisted of hundreds of healthy bone marrow donors. At the time of sampling, every cohort member was nominally healthy, though immune exposures that went unrecorded were likely present. The donor was CMV seronegative and belonged to the group of several hundred seronegative cohort members. Each donor provided a peripheral blood sample, and peripheral blood mononuclear cells were used for TCR beta sequencing. Genomic DNA was extracted from the blood cell samples with the Qiagen DNeasy Blood Extraction Kit. The clonotype comes from a woman between 40 and 55 years old in good health and CMV-seronegative. The specimen was PBMCs. Recombination connected TRBV29-1 to TRBJ1-1; the D gene lacks a confident call. CDR3 reads: CSVSGRGTEAFF. The bases read TGCAGCGTCAGCGGTCGGGGCACTGAAGCTTTCTTT. Where the CDR3 stops, the reference TRBV29-1 and TRBJ1-1 genes take over; the full variable domain is SAVISQKPSRDICQRGTSLTIQCQVDSQVTMMFWYRQQPGQSLTLIATANQGSEATYESGFVIDKFPISRPNLTFSTLTVSNMSPEDSSIYLCSVSGRGTEAFFGQGTRLTVV.